The sequence of this T cell receptor (beta chain) was determined in a study of blood T cells in healthy people across ages. V lost 3 bases, J lost 3 bases, and 11 bases lay in between. The CDR3 loop spans 14 amino acids. Germline assignment: CDR1 KGHSH and CDR2 LQKENI. A second PCR, run for roughly 7 to 11 cycles, used a sample-barcoded 5' primer plus a J-beta primer mix. TCRdb passed the 5' RACE reads through MiXCR, listing each CDR3 protein once. The sample holds about 640,000 distinct CDR3 sequences, approximately 50% seen once. V usage is TRBV18 and J usage is TRBJ1-1; perhaps TRBD1 as D (5 bases). Sequenced material: blood. This sequence originates from a man between 60 and 70 years old in good health. This chain's CDR3 is CASSPSGRDTEAFF. CDR3 nucleotide sequence: TGTGCCAGCTCACCGAGCGGCAGGGACACTGAAGCTTTCTTT.